This T cell receptor beta chain was sequenced during a study of Ad26.COV2.S vaccination and SARS-CoV-2 variants. TCRdb's table, derived via immunoSEQ multiplex PCR, lists solely in-frame clones and lacks some. The table has hundreds of thousands of clones, around nine tenths seen once. The treatment here: 15 to 20 received Ad26.COV2.S at low or high dose, single or two shots; several received placebo; per-sample allocation not given. Each sample was drawn 63 days after the first injection (of vaccine or placebo). What was given as vaccine was an Ad26 vector encoding Wuhan-strain SARS-CoV-2 spike. This clone came up a few times. Here the sequenced sample was peripheral blood, taken in a trial of Ad26.COV2.S vaccine versus placebo. The source of this sequence is a person aged 18-65 years who received the Ad26.COV2.S COVID-19 vaccine or a placebo.

CDR3: CAIHGEAQDTEAFF. The CDR3 nucleotides are TGTGCCATCCATGGGGAGGCCCAAGACACTGAAGCTTTCTTT. The V gene is TRBV10-3, the J gene TRBJ1-1; D not resolved. CDR1 and CDR2 from the germline V gene are ENHRY and SYGVKD. This CDR3 has 14 amino acids. V was shortened by 8 bases and J by 3 bases, with 16 bases between the two germline ends.